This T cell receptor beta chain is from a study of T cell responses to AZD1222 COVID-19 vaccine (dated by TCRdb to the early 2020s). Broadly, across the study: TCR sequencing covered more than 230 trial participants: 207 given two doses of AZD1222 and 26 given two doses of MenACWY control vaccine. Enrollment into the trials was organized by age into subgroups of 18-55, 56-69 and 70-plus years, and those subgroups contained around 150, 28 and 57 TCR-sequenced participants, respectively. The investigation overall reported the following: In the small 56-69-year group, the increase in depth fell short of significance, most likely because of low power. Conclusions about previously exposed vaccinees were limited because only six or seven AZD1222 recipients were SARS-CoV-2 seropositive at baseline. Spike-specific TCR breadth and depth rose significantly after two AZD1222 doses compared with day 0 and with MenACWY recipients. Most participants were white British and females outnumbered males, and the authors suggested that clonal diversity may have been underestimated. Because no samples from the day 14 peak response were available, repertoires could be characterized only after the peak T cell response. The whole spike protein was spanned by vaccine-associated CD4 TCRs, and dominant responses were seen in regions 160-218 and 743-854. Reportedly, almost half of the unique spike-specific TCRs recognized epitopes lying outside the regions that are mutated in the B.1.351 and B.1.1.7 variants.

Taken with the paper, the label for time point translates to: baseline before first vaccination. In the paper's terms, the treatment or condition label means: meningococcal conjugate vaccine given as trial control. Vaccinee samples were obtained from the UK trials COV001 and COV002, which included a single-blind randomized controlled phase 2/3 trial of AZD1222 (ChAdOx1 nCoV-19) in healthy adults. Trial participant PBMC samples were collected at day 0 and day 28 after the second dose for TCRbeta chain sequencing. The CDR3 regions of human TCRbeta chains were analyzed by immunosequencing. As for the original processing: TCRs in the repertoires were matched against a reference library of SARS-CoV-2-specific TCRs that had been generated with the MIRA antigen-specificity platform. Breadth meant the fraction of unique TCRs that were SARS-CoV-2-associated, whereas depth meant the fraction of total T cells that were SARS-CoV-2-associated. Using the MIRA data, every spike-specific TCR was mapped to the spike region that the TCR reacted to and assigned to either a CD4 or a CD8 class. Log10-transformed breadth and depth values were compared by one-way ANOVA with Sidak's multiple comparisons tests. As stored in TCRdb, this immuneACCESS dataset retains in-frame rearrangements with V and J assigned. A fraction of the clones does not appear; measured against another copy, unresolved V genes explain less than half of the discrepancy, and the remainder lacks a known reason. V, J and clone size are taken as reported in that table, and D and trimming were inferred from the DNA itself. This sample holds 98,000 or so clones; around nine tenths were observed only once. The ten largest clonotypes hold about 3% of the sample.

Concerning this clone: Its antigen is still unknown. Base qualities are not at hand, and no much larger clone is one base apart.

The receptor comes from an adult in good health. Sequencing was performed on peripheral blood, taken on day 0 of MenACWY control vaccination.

The nucleotide sequence is TGTGCCAGTAGTATAGGGACAGTGAGCAATCAGCCCCAGCATTTT. The encoded protein is CASSIGTVSNQPQHF. The V and J segments used are TRBV19 and TRBJ1-5; 6 matching bases give a weak D call of TRBD1. According to the germline V gene (reference sequence), CDR1 reads LNHDA and CDR2 reads SQIVND. The junction shows trimming of 1 base on V and 1 base on J, plus 8 bases between the germline ends. The CDR3 starts with the cysteine, ends with the phenylalanine, and has 15 residues. The kept DNA is CDR3 alone, 45 bases in frame from the first base.